The clone carrying this T cell receptor beta chain was seen ten or more times. Its antigen remains unknown. This record belongs to a study of blood T cells in healthy people across ages. Together with a sample-barcoded 5' primer, a J-beta primer mix was included in a second PCR lasting about 7 to 11 cycles. MiXCR, run by TCRdb on the 5' RACE reads, gives a single entry per CDR3 protein. In the table there are 850,000 or so distinct CDR3 sequences, 29% of which are singletons. Roughly 10 milliliters was the volume of peripheral blood drawn from each donor. The amount of total RNA extracted per sample was at least 5 micrograms. Findings of the study overall: Whereas aged donors had fewer naive CD4+ cells, long-lived donors had more of them and higher diversity. Older age coincided with a roughly linear decline in TCR beta diversity per million T cells.

The material sequenced was blood. The TCR comes from a woman aged 80 or over in good health.

The CDR3 here is CASSLGGGGSSYNEQFF. The DNA of the CDR3 is TGTGCCAGCAGTTTAGGGGGCGGGGGGAGCTCCTACAATGAGCAGTTCTTC. The chain combines TRBV12-3 or TRBV12-4 with TRBJ2-1, with TRBD2 matching over 8 bases. This CDR3 region has 17 residues. V shed 1 base, J shed 0 bases, and the junction held 5 bases outside the gene matches.